This entry describes one T cell receptor beta chain. Method: immunoSEQ multiplex PCR; TCRdb's copy keeps in-frame clones and lacks some. The sample consists of about 660,000 clones, 87% of them appearing once. The data stem from a study of shared T cell receptors in the human thymus. V lost 3 bases and J 0 bases, leaving 21 bases between the germline ends. Looked up from germline, CDR1 is SNHLY and CDR2 is FYNNEI. The CDR3 consists of 19 residues. These records were also assigned to another study, of human thymus T cells. That paper notes: Use of V and J genes seemed skewed within the thymic and blood repertoires.

The receptor was isolated from a boy younger than two with a congenital heart defect. Sequencing was performed on thymocytes. The chain recombines TRBV2 with TRBJ1-5; possibly TRBD1 for D (6 bases). The CDR3 sequence is CASSEHNPGQILSNQPQHF. CDR3 DNA: TGTGCCAGCAGTGAGCATAATCCAGGACAGATTCTTAGCAATCAGCCCCAGCATTTT. The entire variable domain, with the rest obtained from reference TRBV2 and TRBJ1-5, is as follows: EPEVTQTPSHQVTQMGQEVILRCVPISNHLYFYWYRQILGQKVEFLVSFYNNEISEKSEIFDDQFSVERPDGSNFTLKIRSTKLEDSAMYFCASSEHNPGQILSNQPQHFGDGTRLSIL.